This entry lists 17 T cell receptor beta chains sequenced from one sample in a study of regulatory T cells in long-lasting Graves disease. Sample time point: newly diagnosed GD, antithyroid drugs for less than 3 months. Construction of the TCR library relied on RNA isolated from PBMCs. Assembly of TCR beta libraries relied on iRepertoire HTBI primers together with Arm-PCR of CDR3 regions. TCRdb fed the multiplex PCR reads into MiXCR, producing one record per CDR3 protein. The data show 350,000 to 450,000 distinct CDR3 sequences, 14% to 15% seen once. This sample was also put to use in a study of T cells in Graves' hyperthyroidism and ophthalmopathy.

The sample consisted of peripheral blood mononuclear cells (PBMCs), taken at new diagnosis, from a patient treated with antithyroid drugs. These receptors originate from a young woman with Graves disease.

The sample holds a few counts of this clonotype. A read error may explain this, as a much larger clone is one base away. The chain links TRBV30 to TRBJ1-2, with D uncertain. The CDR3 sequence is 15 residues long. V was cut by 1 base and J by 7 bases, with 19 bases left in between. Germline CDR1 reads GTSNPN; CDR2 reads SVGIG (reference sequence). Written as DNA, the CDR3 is TGTGCCTGGAGTGACCGGAGAGATTTCGGGTCTGGCTACACCTTC. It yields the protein CAWSDRRDFGSGYTF.

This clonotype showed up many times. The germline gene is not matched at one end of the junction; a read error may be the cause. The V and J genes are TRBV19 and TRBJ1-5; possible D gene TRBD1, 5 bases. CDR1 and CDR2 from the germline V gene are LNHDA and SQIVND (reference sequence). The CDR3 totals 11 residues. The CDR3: CASSRGQPQHF. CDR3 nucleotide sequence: TGTGCCAGCAGTAGGGGTCAGCCCCAGCATTTT.

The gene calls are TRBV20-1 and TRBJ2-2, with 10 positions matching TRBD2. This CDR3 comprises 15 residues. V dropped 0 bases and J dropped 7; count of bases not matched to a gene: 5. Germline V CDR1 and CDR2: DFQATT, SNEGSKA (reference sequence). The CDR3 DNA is TGCAGTGCTAGAGAAGCGGGAGGGGTTATCGGGGAGCTGTTTTTT. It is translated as CSAREAGGVIGELFF.

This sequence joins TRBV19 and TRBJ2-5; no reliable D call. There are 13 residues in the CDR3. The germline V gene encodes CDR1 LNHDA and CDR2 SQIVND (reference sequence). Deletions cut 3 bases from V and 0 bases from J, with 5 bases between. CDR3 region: CASSINYQETQYF. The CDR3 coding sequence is TGTGCCAGTAGTATTAACTACCAAGAGACCCAGTACTTC.

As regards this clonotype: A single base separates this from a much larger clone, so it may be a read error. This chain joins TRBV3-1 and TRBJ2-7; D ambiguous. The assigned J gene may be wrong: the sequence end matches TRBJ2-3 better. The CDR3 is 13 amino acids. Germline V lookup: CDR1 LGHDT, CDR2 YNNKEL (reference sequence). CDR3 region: CASSRDLLGTQYF. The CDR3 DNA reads TGTGCCAGCAGCCGAGATCTGCTGGGTACGCAGTATTTT.

The CDR3 region is CASSDPGTSGPYNEQFF. DNA for the CDR3: TGTGCCAGCAGTGACCCGGGGACTAGCGGGCCCTACAATGAGCAGTTCTTC. The rearrangement joins TRBV6-1 to TRBJ2-1, with 12 nucleotides matching TRBD2. Looked up from germline, CDR1 is MNHNS and CDR2 is SASEGT. The CDR3 runs 17 residues. The V gene end was trimmed by 3 bases and the J gene end by 2 bases; junction bases not matched to a gene: 5.

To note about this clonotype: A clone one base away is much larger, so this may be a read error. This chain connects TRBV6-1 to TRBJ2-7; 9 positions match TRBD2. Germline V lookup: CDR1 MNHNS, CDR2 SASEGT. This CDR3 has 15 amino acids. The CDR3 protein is CASREAAGGPFEQYF. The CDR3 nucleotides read TGTGCCAGCAGGGAAGCGGCGGGAGGGCCGTTCGAGCAGTACTTC.

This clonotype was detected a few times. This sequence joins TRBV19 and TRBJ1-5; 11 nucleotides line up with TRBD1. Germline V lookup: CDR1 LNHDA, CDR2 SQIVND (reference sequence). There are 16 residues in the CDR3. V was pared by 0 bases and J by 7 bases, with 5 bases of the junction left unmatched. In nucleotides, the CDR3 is TGTGCCAGTAGTATAGAGGCCGGGACAGGGGGACAGCCCCAGCATTTT. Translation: CASSIEAGTGGQPQHF.

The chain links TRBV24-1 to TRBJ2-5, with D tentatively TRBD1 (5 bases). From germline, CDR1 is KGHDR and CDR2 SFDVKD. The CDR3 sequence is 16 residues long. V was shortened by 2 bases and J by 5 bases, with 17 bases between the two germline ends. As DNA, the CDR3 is TGTGCCACCAGTGATTCTGGGGCGAGTATAGGGGAGACCCAGTACTTC. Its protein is CATSDSGASIGETQYF.

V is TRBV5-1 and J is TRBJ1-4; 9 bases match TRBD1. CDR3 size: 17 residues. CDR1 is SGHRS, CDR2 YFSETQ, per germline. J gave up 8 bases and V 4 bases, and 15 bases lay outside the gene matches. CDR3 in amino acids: CASSGGTGRGIGEKLFF. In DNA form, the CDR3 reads TGCGCCAGCAGCGGGGGGACAGGGAGAGGGATCGGCGAAAAACTGTTTTTT.

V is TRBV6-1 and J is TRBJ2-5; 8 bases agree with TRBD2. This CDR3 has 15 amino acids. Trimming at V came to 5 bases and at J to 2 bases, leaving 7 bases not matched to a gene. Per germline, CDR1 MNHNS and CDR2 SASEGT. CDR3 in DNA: TGTGCCAGCAGTACTAGCGGAGGCCTTCAAGAGACCCAGTACTTC. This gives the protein CASSTSGGLQETQYF.

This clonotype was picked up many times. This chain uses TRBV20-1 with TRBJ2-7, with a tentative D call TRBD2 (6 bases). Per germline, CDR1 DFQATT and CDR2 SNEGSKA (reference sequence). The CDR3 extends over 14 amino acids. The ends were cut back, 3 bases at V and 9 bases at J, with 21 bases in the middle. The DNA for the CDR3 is TGCAGTGCTAGTCGGCAGGGCCCAACGGGGGTGCAGTACTTC. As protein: CSASRQGPTGVQYF.

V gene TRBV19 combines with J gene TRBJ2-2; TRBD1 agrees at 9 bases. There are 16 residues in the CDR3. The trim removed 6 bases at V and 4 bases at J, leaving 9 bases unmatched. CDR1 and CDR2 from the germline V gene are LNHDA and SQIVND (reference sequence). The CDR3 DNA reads TGTGCCAGTAGCCGGGGGACAGGGCGCTTCACCGGGGAGCTGTTTTTT. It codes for CASSRGTGRFTGELFF.

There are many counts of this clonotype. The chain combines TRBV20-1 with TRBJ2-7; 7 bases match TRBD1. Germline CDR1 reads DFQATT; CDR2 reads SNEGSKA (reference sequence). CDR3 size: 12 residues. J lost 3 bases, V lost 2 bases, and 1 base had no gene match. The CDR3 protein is CSARRDSYEQYF. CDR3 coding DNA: TGCAGTGCTAGAAGGGACAGCTACGAGCAGTACTTC.

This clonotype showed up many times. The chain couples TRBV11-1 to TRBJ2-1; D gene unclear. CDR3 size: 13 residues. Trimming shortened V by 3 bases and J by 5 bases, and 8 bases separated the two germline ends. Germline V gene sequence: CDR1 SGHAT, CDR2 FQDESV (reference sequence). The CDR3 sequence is CASSFPHHNEQFF. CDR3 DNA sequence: TGTGCCAGCAGCTTTCCCCATCACAATGAGCAGTTCTTC.

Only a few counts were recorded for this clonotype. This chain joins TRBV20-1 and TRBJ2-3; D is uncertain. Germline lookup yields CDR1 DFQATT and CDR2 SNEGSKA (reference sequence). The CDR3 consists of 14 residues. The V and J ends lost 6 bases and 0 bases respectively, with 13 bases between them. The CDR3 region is CSAAPGRSTDTQYF. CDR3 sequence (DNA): TGCAGTGCCGCCCCCGGGCGTAGCACAGATACGCAGTATTTT.

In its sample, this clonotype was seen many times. The CDR3 sequence is CASSQDWREVHEQYF. In nucleotides, the CDR3 is TGTGCCAGCAGCCAAGACTGGCGGGAGGTGCACGAGCAGTACTTC. This chain uses TRBV3-1 with TRBJ2-7, with 8 bases fitting TRBD2. The CDR3 loop spans 15 amino acids. V lost 0 bases and J lost 5; bases outside the gene matches: 6. Germline CDR1 reads LGHDT; CDR2 reads YNNKEL (reference sequence).